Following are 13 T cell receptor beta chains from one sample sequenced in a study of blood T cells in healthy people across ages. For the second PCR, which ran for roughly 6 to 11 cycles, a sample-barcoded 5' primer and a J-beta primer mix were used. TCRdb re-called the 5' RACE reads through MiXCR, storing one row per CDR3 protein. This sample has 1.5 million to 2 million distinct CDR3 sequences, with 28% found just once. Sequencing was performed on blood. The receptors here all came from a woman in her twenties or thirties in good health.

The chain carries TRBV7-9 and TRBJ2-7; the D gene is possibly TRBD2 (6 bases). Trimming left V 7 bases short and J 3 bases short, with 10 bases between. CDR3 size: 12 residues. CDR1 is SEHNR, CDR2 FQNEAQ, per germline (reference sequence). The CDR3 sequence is CASKRGDYEQYF. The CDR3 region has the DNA TGTGCCAGCAAACGCGGGGACTACGAGCAGTACTTC.

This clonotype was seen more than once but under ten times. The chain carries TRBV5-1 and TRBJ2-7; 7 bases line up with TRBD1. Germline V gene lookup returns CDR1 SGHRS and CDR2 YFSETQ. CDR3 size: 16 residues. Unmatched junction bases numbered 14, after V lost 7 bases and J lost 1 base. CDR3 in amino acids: CASQGVAGTASYEQYF. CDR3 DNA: TGCGCCAGCCAAGGGGTAGCAGGGACAGCGTCCTACGAGCAGTACTTC.

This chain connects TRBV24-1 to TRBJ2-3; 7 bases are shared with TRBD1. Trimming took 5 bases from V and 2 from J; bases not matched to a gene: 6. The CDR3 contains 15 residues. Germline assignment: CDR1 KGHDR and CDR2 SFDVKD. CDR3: CATSASGGPTDTQYF. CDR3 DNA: TGTGCCACCAGTGCCTCAGGGGGACCCACAGATACGCAGTATTTT.

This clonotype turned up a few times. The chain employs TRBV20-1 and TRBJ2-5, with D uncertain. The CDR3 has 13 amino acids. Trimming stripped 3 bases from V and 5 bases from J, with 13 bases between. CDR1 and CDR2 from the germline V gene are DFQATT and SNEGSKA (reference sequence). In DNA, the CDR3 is TGCAGTGCTAGTTTTCTTTTGGAGGAGACCCAGTACTTC. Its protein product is CSASFLLEETQYF.

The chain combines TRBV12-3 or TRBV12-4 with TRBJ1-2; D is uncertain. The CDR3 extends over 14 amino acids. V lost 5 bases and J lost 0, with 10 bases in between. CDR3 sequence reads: CASSKFQTNYGYTF. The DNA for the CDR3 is TGTGCCAGCAGTAAGTTTCAGACTAACTATGGCTACACCTTC.

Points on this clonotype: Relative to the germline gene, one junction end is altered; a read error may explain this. As DNA, the CDR3 is TGCAGTGCTAGGCGACAGGGCGGCAATCAGCCCCGGCATTTT. Translation gives CSARRQGGNQPRHF. The chain employs TRBV20-1 and TRBJ1-5; 7 nucleotides agree with TRBD1. The CDR3 has 14 amino acids. CDR1 is DFQATT and CDR2 is SNEGSKA in the germline V gene (reference sequence).

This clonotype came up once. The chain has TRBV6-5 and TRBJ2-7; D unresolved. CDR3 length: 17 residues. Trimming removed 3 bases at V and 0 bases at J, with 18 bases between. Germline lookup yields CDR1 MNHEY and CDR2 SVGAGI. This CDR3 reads CASSYRTSGQSSYEQYF. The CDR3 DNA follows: TGTGCCAGCAGTTATAGAACAAGTGGCCAGAGCTCCTACGAGCAGTACTTC.

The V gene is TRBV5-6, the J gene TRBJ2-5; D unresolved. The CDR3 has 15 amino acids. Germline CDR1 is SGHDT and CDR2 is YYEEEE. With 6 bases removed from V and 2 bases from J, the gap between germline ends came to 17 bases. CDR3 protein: CASNKEQGIQETQYF. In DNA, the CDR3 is TGTGCCAGCAACAAGGAACAAGGGATACAAGAGACCCAGTACTTC.

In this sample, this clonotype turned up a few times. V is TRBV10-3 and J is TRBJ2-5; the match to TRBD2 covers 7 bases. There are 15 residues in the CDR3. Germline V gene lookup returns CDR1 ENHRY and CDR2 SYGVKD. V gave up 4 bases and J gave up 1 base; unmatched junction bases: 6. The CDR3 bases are TGTGCCATCAGTGCTATGAGGGAGGGCCAAGAGACCCAGTACTTC. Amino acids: CAISAMREGQETQYF.

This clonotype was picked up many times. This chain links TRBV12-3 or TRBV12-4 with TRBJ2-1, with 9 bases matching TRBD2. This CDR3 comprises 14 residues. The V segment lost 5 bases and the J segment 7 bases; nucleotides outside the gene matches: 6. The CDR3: CASSLWLAGNEQFF. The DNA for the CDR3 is TGTGCCAGCAGTCTTTGGCTAGCGGGGAATGAGCAGTTCTTC.

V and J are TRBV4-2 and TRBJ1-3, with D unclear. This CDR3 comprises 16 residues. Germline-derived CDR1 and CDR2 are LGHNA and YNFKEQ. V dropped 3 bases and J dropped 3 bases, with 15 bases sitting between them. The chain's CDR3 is CASSQDLRGDGNTIYF. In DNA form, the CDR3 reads TGTGCCAGCAGCCAGGACCTGAGAGGAGATGGAAACACCATATATTTT.

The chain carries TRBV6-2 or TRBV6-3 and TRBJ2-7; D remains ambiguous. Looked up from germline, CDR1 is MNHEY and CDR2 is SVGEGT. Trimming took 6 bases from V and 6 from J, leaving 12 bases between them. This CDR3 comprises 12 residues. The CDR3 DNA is TGTGCCAGCAGCCAATACATTCTCGAGCAGTACTTC. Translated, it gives CASSQYILEQYF.

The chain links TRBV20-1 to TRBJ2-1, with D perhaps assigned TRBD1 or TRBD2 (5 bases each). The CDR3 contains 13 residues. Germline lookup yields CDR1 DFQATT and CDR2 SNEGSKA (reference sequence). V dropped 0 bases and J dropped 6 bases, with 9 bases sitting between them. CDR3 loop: CSARDLRGNEQFF. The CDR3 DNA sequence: TGCAGTGCTAGAGATCTGAGGGGCAATGAGCAGTTCTTC.